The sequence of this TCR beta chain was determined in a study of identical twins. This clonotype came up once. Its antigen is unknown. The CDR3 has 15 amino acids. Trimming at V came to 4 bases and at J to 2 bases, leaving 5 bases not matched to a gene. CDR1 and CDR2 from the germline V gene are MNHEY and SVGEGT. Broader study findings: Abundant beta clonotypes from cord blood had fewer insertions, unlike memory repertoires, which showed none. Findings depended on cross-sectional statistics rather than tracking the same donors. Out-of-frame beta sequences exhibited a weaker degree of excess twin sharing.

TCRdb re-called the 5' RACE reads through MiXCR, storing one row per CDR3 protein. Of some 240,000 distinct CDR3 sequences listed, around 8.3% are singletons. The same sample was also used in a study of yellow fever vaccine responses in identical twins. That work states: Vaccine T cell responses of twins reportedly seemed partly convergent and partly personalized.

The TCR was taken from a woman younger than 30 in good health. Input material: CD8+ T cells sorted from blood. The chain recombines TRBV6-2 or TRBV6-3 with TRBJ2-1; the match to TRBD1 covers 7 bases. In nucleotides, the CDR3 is TGTGCCAGCAGTTTCGGACAGGAAACCTACAATGAGCAGTTCTTC. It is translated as CASSFGQETYNEQFF.